The following is a T cell receptor beta chain sequence with its context. Source study methods: The authors estimated nucleated cell counts from reference gene primer amplification. Assay: immunoSEQ multiplex PCR; the TCRdb copy retains only in-frame clones and omits some. V and J calls and clone size follow that table, whereas D and trimming were derived from the DNA. Of 80,000 to 95,000 clones in the sample, 60% to 80% were seen once. This entry is derived from a study of blood T cell repertoires in COVID-19. The overall study: Sites across the United States, Italy and Spain contributed samples from acute and convalescent COVID-19. From T cells, B-cell-depleted T cells, or PBMCs came the material, which was cDNA or gDNA.

Losses at the gene ends were 5 bases for V and 5 bases for J; bases not matched to a gene: 3. The CDR3 is 13 amino acids. CDR1 is SNHLY, CDR2 FYNNEI, per germline. V usage is TRBV2 and J usage is TRBJ2-5, with 9 bases fitting TRBD1. The clonotype was recovered from a woman between 50 and 59 years old with acute or convalescent COVID-19. Sequencing was performed on peripheral blood. In DNA form, the CDR3 reads TGTGCCAGCAGTAGAGGACAGGGGGAGACCCAGTACTTC. This sequence encodes CASSRGQGETQYF. The full variable domain, with the rest looked up from reference TRBV2 and TRBJ2-5, is EPEVTQTPSHQVTQMGQEVILRCVPISNHLYFYWYRQILGQKVEFLVSFYNNEISEKSEIFDDQFSVERPDGSNFTLKIRSTKLEDSAMYFCASSRGQGETQYFGPGTRLLVL.